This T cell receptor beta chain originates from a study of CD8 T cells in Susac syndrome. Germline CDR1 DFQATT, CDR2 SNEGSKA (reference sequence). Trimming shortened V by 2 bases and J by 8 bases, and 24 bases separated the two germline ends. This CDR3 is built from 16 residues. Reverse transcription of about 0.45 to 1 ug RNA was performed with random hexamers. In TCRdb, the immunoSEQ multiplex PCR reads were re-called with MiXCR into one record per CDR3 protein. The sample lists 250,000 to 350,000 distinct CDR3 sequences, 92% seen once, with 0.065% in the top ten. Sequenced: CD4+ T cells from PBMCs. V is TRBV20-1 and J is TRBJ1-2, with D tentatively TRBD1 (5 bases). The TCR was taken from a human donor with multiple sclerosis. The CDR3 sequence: CSARTSPRGGKEGYTF. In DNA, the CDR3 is TGCAGTGCTAGAACTAGCCCTCGGGGGGGGAAGGAGGGCTACACCTTC.